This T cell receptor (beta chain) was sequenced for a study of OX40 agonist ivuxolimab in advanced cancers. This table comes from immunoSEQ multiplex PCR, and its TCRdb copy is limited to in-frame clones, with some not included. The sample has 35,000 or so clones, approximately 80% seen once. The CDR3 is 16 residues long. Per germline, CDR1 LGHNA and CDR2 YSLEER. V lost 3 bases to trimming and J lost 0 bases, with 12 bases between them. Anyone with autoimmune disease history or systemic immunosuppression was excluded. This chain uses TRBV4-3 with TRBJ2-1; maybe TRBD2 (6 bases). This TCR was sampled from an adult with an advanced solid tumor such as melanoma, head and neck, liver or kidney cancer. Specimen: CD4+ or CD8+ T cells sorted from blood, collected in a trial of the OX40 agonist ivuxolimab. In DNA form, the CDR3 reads TGCGCCAGCAGCCAGGAGGGTACGAGCTCCTACAATGAGCAGTTCTTC. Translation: CASSQEGTSSYNEQFF.